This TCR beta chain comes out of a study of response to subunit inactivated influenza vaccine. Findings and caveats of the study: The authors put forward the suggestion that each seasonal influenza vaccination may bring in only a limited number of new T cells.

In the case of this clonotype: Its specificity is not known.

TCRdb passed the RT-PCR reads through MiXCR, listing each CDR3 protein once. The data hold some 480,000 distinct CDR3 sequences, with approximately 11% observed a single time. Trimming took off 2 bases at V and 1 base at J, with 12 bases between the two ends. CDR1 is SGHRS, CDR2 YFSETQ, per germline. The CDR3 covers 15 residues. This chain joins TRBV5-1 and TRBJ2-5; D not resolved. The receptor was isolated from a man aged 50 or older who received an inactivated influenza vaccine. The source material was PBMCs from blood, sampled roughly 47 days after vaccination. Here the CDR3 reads CASSFTPGSQETQYF. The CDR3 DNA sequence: TGCGCCAGCAGCTTCACGCCCGGGTCCCAAGAGACCCAGTACTTC.